This TCR beta chain was found in a study of OX40 agonist ivuxolimab in advanced cancers. As for the study in general: Dose-escalation patients had hepatocellular carcinoma, melanoma, renal cell or head and neck cancer.

Whole-study findings and limits: The study found among the lowest clonal expansion in partial responders at 0.1-3.0 mg/kg.

Using immunoSEQ multiplex PCR, the repertoire was profiled, and TCRdb retains in-frame clones only, with some absent. The table includes over 20,000 clones, about 85% detected once. The CDR3 has 16 amino acids. Trimming took 3 bases from V and 3 from J; bases not matched to a gene: 8. CDR1 is SGHDN and CDR2 is FVKESK in the germline V gene. On this clone itself: What it binds is not known.

The chain employs TRBV14 and TRBJ1-1; 9 bases align to TRBD1. The sample here was CD4+ or CD8+ T cells sorted from blood, taken in a trial of the OX40 agonist ivuxolimab. The origin of this receptor is an adult with an advanced solid tumor such as melanoma, head and neck, liver or kidney cancer. CDR3 in amino acids: CASSHGDRVEDTEAFF. The CDR3, as DNA: TGTGCCAGCAGCCACGGGGACAGGGTTGAGGACACTGAAGCTTTCTTT.